A selection of T cell receptor beta chains follows, all from one sample in a study of blood T cell repertoires in COVID-19. Using immunoSEQ multiplex PCR, the repertoire was profiled, and TCRdb retains in-frame clones only, with some absent. The profile shows about 90,000 clones, 91% of them singletons. Material for sequencing was peripheral blood. These receptors all stem from a human donor with active COVID-19. The donor label of this sample is uncertain. The conserved cysteine and the conserved F or W are not part of the CDR3 here.

J: TRBJ2-3
V: TRBV7-9
CDR3: ASLRGGGGDTQY

J: TRBJ1-2
V: TRBV6-5
CDR3: ASRFTTTGAYGYT

J: TRBJ1-3
V: TRBV9
CDR3: ASSQDRARNTIY

J: TRBJ2-6
V: TRBV5-1
CDR3: ASSLGQGMVLSGANVLT

J: TRBJ1-1
V: TRBV5-1
CDR3: ASSSLGGPQGSEAF

J: TRBJ2-1
V: TRBV10-3
CDR3: AIKGLLQYNEQF

J: TRBJ2-6
V: TRBV3-1/TRBV3-2
CDR3: ASSQGSRGSGANVLT

J: TRBJ2-7
V: TRBV11-2
CDR3: ASSLTSGGFGMGYEQY

J: TRBJ2-2
V: TRBV5-1
CDR3: ASSRGDHNTGELF

J: TRBJ1-1
V: TRBV2
CDR3: ASRGTGEAF

J: TRBJ1-1
V: TRBV7-8
CDR3: ASSLGQGSTEAF

J: TRBJ2-7
V: TRBV13
CDR3: ATGDSRSYEQY

J: TRBJ1-3
V: TRBV5-6
CDR3: ASSSGQGTGNTIY

J: TRBJ1-2
V: TRBV4-3
CDR3: ASSQDSQGHGYT

J: TRBJ2-2
V: TRBV10-2
CDR3: ASRVQLSGGLSWSGELF

J: TRBJ1-2
V: TRBV29-1
CDR3: SVEEDGYT

J: TRBJ2-1
V: TRBV7-6
CDR3: ASSLGAGVGNEQF

J: TRBJ2-7
V: TRBV5-1
CDR3: ASSFGTSAYEQY

J: TRBJ1-6
V: TRBV20-1
CDR3: SASHGREGDSPLH

J: TRBJ2-3
V: TRBV6-4
CDR3: ASSETAGSTDTQY

J: TRBJ2-3
V: TRBV5-1
CDR3: ASSLEGRAAGANTDTQY

J: TRBJ2-7
V: TRBV5-5
CDR3: ASTRTSGGTYSYEQY

J: TRBJ2-7
V: TRBV9
CDR3: ASSVDWGQNEQY

J: TRBJ2-3
V: TRBV6-5
CDR3: ASRKRGIRDTQY

J: TRBJ2-5
V: TRBV7-2
CDR3: ASSLVGLAVKETQY

J: TRBJ1-2
V: TRBV29-1
CDR3: SVESGGGT

J: TRBJ2-7
V: TRBV5-6
CDR3: ASSYQGNRPYEQY

J: TRBJ2-7
V: TRBV5-4
CDR3: ASSLAPGLAGFTYEQY

J: TRBJ1-2
V: TRBV15
CDR3: ATSRDKSGTYGYT

J: TRBJ2-3
V: TRBV24-1
CDR3: ATSDGGTDTQY

J: TRBJ1-5
V: TRBV5-1
CDR3: ASSITGDSNQPQH

J: TRBJ1-1
V: TRBV5-6
CDR3: ASSLGQAWNEAF

J: TRBJ2-6
V: TRBV7-3
CDR3: ASSLRAPGDRVLSGANVLT

J: TRBJ2-2
V: TRBV7-9
CDR3: ASSPSSGEGTGELF

J: TRBJ2-4
V: TRBV20-1
CDR3: SASQGQSIQY

J: TRBJ1-3
V: TRBV6-6
CDR3: AAKTGGAGNTIY

J: TRBJ1-6
V: TRBV5-4
CDR3: ASSFSSGPRGSPLH

J: TRBJ1-1
V: TRBV5-5
CDR3: ASSRGGQGTAF

J: TRBJ1-2
V: TRBV18
CDR3: ASSPESGSYGYT

J: TRBJ1-1
V: TRBV29-1
CDR3: SVVSGGNTEAF

J: TRBJ1-2
V: TRBV6-5
CDR3: ASSYGAGGYGYT

J: TRBJ1-6
V: TRBV6-5
CDR3: ASSRDRGNSPLH